A single T cell receptor beta chain is shown here with its context. Its antigen is still unknown. The data originate from a study of siplizumab effects on memory and regulatory T cells. Each sample yielded approximately 92,000 assayed TCR templates. The method was immunoSEQ multiplex PCR; TCRdb's version includes in-frame clones alone and lacks a portion of them. The sample holds about 120,000 clones, 90% to 95% seen once. Notes on the study in general: Apparently key alloresponse contributors, naive T cells also seemed more diverse than memory cells.

Trimming took 3 bases from V and 4 from J, leaving 7 bases between them. This CDR3 contains 12 residues. CDR1 is SGHKS and CDR2 is YYEKEE in the germline V gene (reference sequence). Input material: non-Treg CD4+ T cells sorted from blood. This chain uses TRBV5-5 with TRBJ1-2; perhaps TRBD1 as D (5 bases). The receptor was isolated from a human donor in good health. DNA for the CDR3: TGTGCCAGCAGCTCCGACAGCTATGGCTACACCTTC. Its translation: CASSSDSYGYTF.